This T cell receptor beta chain came from a study of blood T cell repertoires in COVID-19 (dated by TCRdb to about 2020). In the study overall: The collaborator samples originated in the United States, Italy and Spain and spanned the acute and convalescent phases of COVID-19. Sample metadata almost always included a de-identified subject ID, COVID-19 status, age in years and sex. HLA class I and class II types, where available, came from metadata supplied by the sample provider rather than from assay-based typing. Samples were obtained from the ongoing ImmuneRACE study (first 160 participants) and from approximately 1,200 subjects provided by 6 global collaborators. The repertoires were released in a freely available public database meant as a resource for research on the immune response to SARS-CoV-2. Deeply sampled blood TCRbeta repertoires from subjects exposed to, actively infected with, or recovered from COVID-19 were included in the dataset. The prospective study material was composed of cDNA or gDNA derived from T cells, B-cell-depleted T cells, or PBMCs.

Clipping removes 4 bases from V and 5 bases from J, with 4 as the unmatched junction base count. Reading from cysteine to phenylalanine, the CDR3 counts 14 amino acids. Only the CDR3 portion is preserved as DNA: 42 bases, with reading frame beginning at the first base. The germline V gene sets CDR1 to SQVTM and CDR2 to ANQGSEA. A remark on this clone: It lacks a known antigen. No clone much larger than this one lies a single base away; base qualities are absent.

TCRbeta CDR3 regions were amplified from genomic DNA by means of the immunoSEQ Assay, a bias-controlled multiplex PCR. As for the original processing: The number of nucleated cells in each sample was estimated from the amplification of reference gene primers within the assay. To quantify the absolute abundance of each unique TCRbeta CDR3 rearrangement, sequence reads were collapsed and filtered. For each sample, productive Simpson clonality was calculated as the square root of Simpson's diversity index over productive rearrangements. This immuneACCESS table, as held by TCRdb, lists in-frame sequences with V and J called but not all clones. Of the missing ones, under half trace to an unresolved V gene in checked studies; the others have no known cause. V, J and clone size are taken as reported in that table, and D and trimming were inferred from the DNA itself. In all, the sample holds 120,000 to 150,000 clones, and around 82% of those were seen once. The leading ten clones occupy less than 9.5% of the sample.

What the research found in general, with its limitations: Clinical and demographic metadata were provided uncurated, with the amount varying by source and participant.

Collaborating institutions collected whole blood in K2EDTA tubes following their own protocols. Collaborator samples were shipped for TCRbeta analysis as frozen whole blood, isolated PBMCs, or DNA extracted from either sample type. The sequencing input was peripheral blood. This TCR came from a human donor in a cohort sampled during active COVID-19. This chain joins TRBV29-1 to TRBJ2-1; 11 junctional bases match TRBD1. Here is the DNA: TGCAGCGTTGGTGGGACAGGGGGGGACAATGAGCAGTTCTTC. Translation gives CSVGGTGGDNEQFF.